A selection of T cell receptor beta chains follows, all from one sample in a study of CD4 T cells in relation to SARS-CoV-2 and coronaviruses. Clones were sequenced by immunoSEQ multiplex PCR, and TCRdb holds only the in-frame ones, with some missing. The sample shows about 56,000 clones, under 95% of them seen only once. Sequencing was performed on naive CD4+ T cells from PBMCs. The receptors derive from an adult with COVID-19. The CDR3 runs from the conserved cysteine through the conserved F or W. Each record gives: clone size, CDR3 length, V gene, D gene, J gene, CDR3 protein, CDR3 DNA. A D gene is named only where the DNA matches it firmly. Expanded clones are given a class, and other clones once, few, many or no size at all.

.,15,TRBV2,TRBD2,TRBJ2-4,CASSERGATKNIQYF,TGTGCCAGCAGTGAGCGGGGGGCAACCAAAAACATTCAGTACTTC
.,18,TRBV3-1/TRBV3-2,TRBD2,TRBJ2-1,CASSQTSILAGVYNEQFF,TGTGCCAGCAGCCAAACTTCAATACTAGCGGGAGTCTACAATGAGCAGTTCTTC
once,16,TRBV4-1,.,TRBJ2-5,CASSQEPGRTQETQYF,TGCGCCAGCAGCCAAGAGCCGGGACGGACACAAGAGACCCAGTACTTC
.,13,TRBV28,.,TRBJ1-3,CASSLHKLNTIYF,TGTGCCAGCAGTCTTCACAAATTAAACACCATATATTTT
.,15,TRBV4-1,.,TRBJ2-5,CASSQAGQGRETQYF,TGCGCCAGCAGCCAAGCAGGTCAGGGTCGAGAGACCCAGTACTTC
.,14,TRBV28,.,TRBJ1-1,CASSFFRGRAEAFF,TGTGCCAGCAGTTTTTTTCGAGGGAGGGCTGAAGCTTTCTTT
.,14,TRBV4-2,TRBD2,TRBJ2-3,CASSLGLAGDTQYF,TGTGCCAGCAGCTTGGGACTAGCGGGAGATACGCAGTATTTT
.,13,TRBV5-1,.,TRBJ2-7,CASSLGKGYEQYF,TGCGCCAGCAGCTTGGGAAAGGGTTACGAGCAGTACTTC
.,18,TRBV5-4,TRBD2,TRBJ2-1,CASSPDLVGAGRYNEQFF,TGTGCCAGCAGCCCCGATCTAGTAGGAGCGGGGAGGTACAATGAGCAGTTCTTC
.,14,TRBV28,.,TRBJ1-5,CATRTEISNQPQHF,TGTGCCACGAGAACAGAGATTAGCAATCAGCCCCAGCATTTT
.,17,TRBV5-5,.,TRBJ2-7,CASSLGRVQEYSYEQYF,TGTGCCAGCAGCTTGGGGCGGGTGCAAGAGTACTCCTACGAGCAGTACTTC
.,16,TRBV12-5,TRBD2,TRBJ2-2,CASGLVLSGGGGELFF,TGTGCTAGTGGTTTGGTACTGAGCGGGGGGGGCGGGGAGCTGTTTTTT
once,15,TRBV7-9,.,TRBJ2-5,CASSLTASIKETQYF,TGTGCCAGCAGCTTAACCGCCTCTATTAAGGAGACCCAGTACTTC
.,15,TRBV5-1,.,TRBJ2-1,CASGEATSSYNEQFF,TGCGCCAGCGGGGAGGCCACCTCATCTTACAATGAGCAGTTCTTC
.,14,TRBV7-3,TRBD2,TRBJ2-1,CASSLASGANEQFF,TGTGCCAGCAGCTTGGCTAGCGGGGCCAATGAGCAGTTCTTC
.,14,TRBV7-9,.,TRBJ1-2,CASSFGGNDYGYTF,TGTGCCAGCAGCTTCGGTGGGAACGACTATGGCTACACCTTC
.,13,TRBV5-1,TRBD1,TRBJ1-2,CASSPDRVGGYTF,TGCGCCAGCAGCCCGGACAGGGTGGGCGGCTACACCTTC
once,13,TRBV5-1,TRBD2,TRBJ2-7,CASSLGLADEQYF,TGCGCCAGCAGCTTGGGACTAGCGGACGAGCAGTACTTC
.,16,TRBV27,TRBD1,TRBJ1-3,CASSLFPGGAGNTIYF,TGTGCCAGCAGTTTATTCCCAGGGGGTGCTGGAAACACCATATATTTT
.,16,TRBV28,TRBD2,TRBJ2-3,CASSPLLAGAGDTQYF,TGTGCCAGCAGTCCCCTACTAGCGGGAGCTGGAGATACGCAGTATTTT
.,11,TRBV19,.,TRBJ1-1,CASRRNTEAFF,TGTGCCAGTAGGAGGAACACTGAAGCTTTCTTT
.,15,TRBV5-1,.,TRBJ2-7,CASSLIASRNGEQYF,TGCGCCAGCAGCTTGATCGCTAGTCGAAATGGCGAGCAGTACTTC
.,12,TRBV24-1,.,TRBJ2-4,CATSDWGHIQYF,TGTGCCACCAGTGATTGGGGCCACATTCAGTACTTC
.,15,TRBV7-2,.,TRBJ2-1,CASTETVSSYNEQFF,TGTGCCAGTACTGAGACAGTAAGCTCCTACAATGAGCAGTTCTTC
.,19,TRBV10-1,TRBD1,TRBJ2-3,CASRPGQGATFLNTDTQYF,TGCGCCAGCAGACCAGGACAGGGGGCTACCTTCCTCAACACAGATACGCAGTATTTT
.,13,TRBV28,.,TRBJ1-5,CASSSPPNQPQHF,TGTGCCAGCAGTTCCCCGCCAAATCAGCCCCAGCATTTT
.,17,TRBV4-1,.,TRBJ2-1,CASSQVDMGFTYNEQFF,TGCGCCAGCAGCCAAGTTGACATGGGTTTCACCTACAATGAGCAGTTCTTC
.,12,TRBV29-1,.,TRBJ1-2,CSVDQGDYGYTF,TGCAGCGTTGATCAGGGAGACTATGGCTACACCTTC
.,15,TRBV7-6,.,TRBJ2-3,CASSSGTHRTDTQYF,TGTGCCAGCAGCTCCGGGACGCATCGCACAGATACGCAGTATTTT
.,12,TRBV5-1,.,TRBJ2-3,CASSSRTDTQYF,TGCGCCAGCAGCTCCAGGACAGATACGCAGTATTTT
.,15,TRBV6-5,TRBD1,TRBJ2-1,CASSPDRVGYNEQFF,TGTGCCAGCAGTCCCGACAGGGTAGGTTACAATGAGCAGTTCTTC
.,14,TRBV4-1,.,TRBJ1-5,CASSPGWSNQPQHF,TGCGCCAGCAGCCCCGGTTGGAGCAATCAGCCCCAGCATTTT
.,13,TRBV29-1,.,TRBJ1-1,CSGARTGGTEAFF,TGCAGCGGTGCTCGAACAGGAGGCACTGAAGCTTTCTTT
.,14,TRBV3-1/TRBV3-2,TRBD1,TRBJ1-5,CASSQLTGGQPQHF,TGTGCCAGCAGCCAACTTACAGGGGGTCAGCCCCAGCATTTT
.,15,TRBV30,.,TRBJ1-6,CAWSGGSQGRAPLHF,TGTGCCTGGAGTGGTGGATCCCAGGGTCGTGCGCCCCTCCACTTT
.,14,TRBV5-1,TRBD1,TRBJ1-2,CASSSLGTGVGYTF,TGCGCCAGCAGCTCCCTGGGGACAGGGGTGGGCTACACCTTC
.,15,TRBV5-1,TRBD2,TRBJ2-3,CASSQGLAGADTQYF,TGCGCCAGCAGCCAGGGACTAGCGGGAGCCGATACGCAGTATTTT
.,16,TRBV5-4,TRBD2,TRBJ2-1,CASSQKQLAGDNEQFF,TGTGCCAGCAGCCAAAAACAACTAGCGGGAGATAATGAGCAGTTCTTC
.,13,TRBV5-5,.,TRBJ2-3,CASSPEAPDTQYF,TGTGCCAGCAGCCCAGAAGCCCCAGATACGCAGTATTTT
.,15,TRBV9,.,TRBJ2-1,CASSEGLSSYNEQFF,TGTGCCAGCAGCGAGGGACTCTCCTCCTACAATGAGCAGTTCTTC
few,16,TRBV28,.,TRBJ2-7,CASSLSTGQKRGEQYF,TGTGCCAGCAGTTTATCAACCGGACAGAAAAGGGGCGAGCAGTACTTC
.,14,TRBV30,.,TRBJ1-5,CAWSYREPGQPQHF,TGTGCCTGGAGTTACCGGGAGCCTGGTCAGCCCCAGCATTTT
.,19,TRBV4-3,TRBD2,TRBJ2-2,CASSPLVGGLAGEAGELFF,TGCGCCAGCAGCCCCCTGGTCGGGGGACTAGCGGGAGAGGCCGGGGAGCTGTTTTTT
.,13,TRBV7-9,.,TRBJ2-7,CASSPTSISEQYF,TGTGCCAGCAGCCCGACTAGTATCTCCGAGCAGTACTTC
.,15,TRBV5-8,.,TRBJ2-2,CASSPKGWYTGELFF,TGTGCCAGCAGCCCGAAAGGGTGGTACACCGGGGAGCTGTTTTTT
.,16,TRBV18,.,TRBJ1-1,CASSPLLGIRDHEAFF,TGTGCCAGCTCACCACTTCTCGGGATCCGAGACCATGAAGCTTTCTTT
.,14,TRBV5-1,.,TRBJ2-2,CASSLANRVEELFF,TGCGCCAGCAGCTTGGCCAACAGGGTAGAGGAGCTGTTTTTT
.,15,TRBV6-5,.,TRBJ1-3,CASSPLRSSGNTIYF,TGTGCCAGCAGTCCACTTCGGAGCTCTGGAAACACCATATATTTT